The clone carrying this TCR beta chain was recorded at least ten times. Its target is unknown. The data were obtained in a study of T-cell memory formation after mild COVID-19. Study-level background: There were largely donor-specific TCR clusters. Study conclusions and caveats: Within pre-infection memory, some responding clones were found, suggesting cross-reactive memory joined. Contracting CD8+ clones were enriched in EMRA, CD4+ mainly in CM and EM. The second-wave clones peaking on day 37 were not confirmed as SARS-CoV-2-specific.

The CDR3 loop spans 17 amino acids. The V end was cut by 2 bases, the J end by 2 bases, with 17 bases between. The germline gives CDR1 SGHTA, CDR2 FQGNSA. TCRdb re-called the 5' RACE reads with MiXCR, one entry per CDR3 protein. The data show around 110,000 distinct CDR3 sequences, with about 18% seen just once and 28% held by the top ten. Sequenced: PBMCs or a T cell subset sorted from them (not recorded which). This TCR came from an adult woman who had mild COVID-19 (a few samples of this study predate the infection). Cell type and time point are not known. The chain is built from TRBV7-2 and TRBJ2-3; tentatively, D is TRBD2 (7 bases). In DNA, the CDR3 is TGTGCCAGCAGCTTAAGTACCGGCGGGGGCGCCACAGATACGCAGTATTTT. Amino acid sequence: CASSLSTGGGATDTQYF.